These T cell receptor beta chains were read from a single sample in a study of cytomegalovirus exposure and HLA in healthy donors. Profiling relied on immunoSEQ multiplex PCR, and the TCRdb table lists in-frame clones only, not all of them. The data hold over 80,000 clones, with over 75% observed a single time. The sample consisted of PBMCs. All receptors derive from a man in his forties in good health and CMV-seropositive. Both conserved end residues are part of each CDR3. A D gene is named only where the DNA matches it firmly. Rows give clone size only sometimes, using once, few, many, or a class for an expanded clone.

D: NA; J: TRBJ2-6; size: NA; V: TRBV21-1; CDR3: CASSNSSSGGLSGANVLTF; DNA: TGTGCCAGCAGCAACTCTTCCAGCGGGGGCCTATCGGGGGCCAACGTCCTGACTTTC
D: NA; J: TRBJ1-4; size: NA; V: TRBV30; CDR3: CAWNTRTAGNEKLFF; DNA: TGTGCCTGGAACACCAGGACAGCAGGCAATGAAAAACTGTTTTTT
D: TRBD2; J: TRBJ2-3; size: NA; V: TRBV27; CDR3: CASSRPGTSGKDTQYF; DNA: TGTGCCAGCAGTAGACCCGGGACTAGCGGTAAAGATACGCAGTATTTT
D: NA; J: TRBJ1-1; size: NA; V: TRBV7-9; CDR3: CASSLGGHLNTEAFF; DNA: TGTGCCAGCAGCTTAGGAGGCCATCTCAACACTGAAGCTTTCTTT
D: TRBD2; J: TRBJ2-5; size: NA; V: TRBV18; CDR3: CASSPMTGLAGGVQETQYF; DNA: TGTGCCAGCTCACCAATGACGGGACTAGCGGGGGGCGTCCAAGAGACCCAGTACTTC
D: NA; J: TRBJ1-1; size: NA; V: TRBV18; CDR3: CASSPPYFRNTEAFF; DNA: TGTGCCAGCTCACCACCGTACTTTCGGAACACTGAAGCTTTCTTT
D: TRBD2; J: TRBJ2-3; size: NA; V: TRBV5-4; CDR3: CASSQGTSGPKGDTQYF; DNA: TGTGCCAGCAGCCAGGGGACTAGCGGCCCAAAAGGAGATACGCAGTATTTT
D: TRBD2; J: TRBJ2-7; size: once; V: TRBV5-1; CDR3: CASSSQGRTSGRGRAYEQYF; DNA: TGCGCCAGCAGCTCCCAGGGAAGAACCAGCGGGAGGGGTCGGGCCTACGAGCAGTACTTC
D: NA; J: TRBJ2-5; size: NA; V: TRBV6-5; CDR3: CASSYLGALQETQYF; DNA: TGTGCCAGCAGTTACTTAGGGGCCCTCCAAGAGACCCAGTACTTC
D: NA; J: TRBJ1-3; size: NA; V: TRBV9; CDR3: CAGSPAGSSGNTIYF; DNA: TGTGCCGGCAGCCCAGCCGGGAGCTCTGGAAACACCATATATTTT
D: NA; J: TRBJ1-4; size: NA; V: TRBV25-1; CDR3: CASSDIGGAGEKLFF; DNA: TGTGCCAGCAGTGATATCGGGGGGGCAGGTGAAAAACTGTTTTTT
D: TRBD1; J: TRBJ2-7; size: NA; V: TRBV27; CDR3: CASSLTTGGPEQYF; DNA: TGTGCCAGCAGTTTAACGACAGGGGGCCCCGAGCAGTACTTC
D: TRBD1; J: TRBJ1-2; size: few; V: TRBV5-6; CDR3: CASSFAHRDSGTYGYTF; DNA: TGTGCCAGCAGCTTCGCCCACCGGGACAGCGGAACCTATGGCTACACCTTC
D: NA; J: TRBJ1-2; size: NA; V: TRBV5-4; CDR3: CASSLDNSNYGYTF; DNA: TGTGCCAGCAGCTTGGACAATTCTAACTATGGCTACACCTTC
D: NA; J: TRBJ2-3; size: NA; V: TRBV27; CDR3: CASSFGHVTDTQYF; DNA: TGTGCCAGCAGTTTCGGTCATGTCACAGATACGCAGTATTTT
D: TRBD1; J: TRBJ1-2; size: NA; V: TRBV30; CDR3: CACPRTGRNYGYTF; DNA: TGTGCCTGCCCGCGGACAGGACGTAACTATGGCTACACCTTC
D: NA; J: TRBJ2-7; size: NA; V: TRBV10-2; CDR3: CASSEGGRITYEQYF; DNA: TGCGCCAGCAGTGAGGGGGGCCGGATCACCTACGAGCAGTACTTC
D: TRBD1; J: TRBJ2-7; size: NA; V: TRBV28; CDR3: CASSVNRGEQYF; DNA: TGTGCCAGCAGTGTAAACAGGGGCGAGCAGTACTTC
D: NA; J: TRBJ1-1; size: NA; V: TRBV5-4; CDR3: CASSLAGGPSTEAFF; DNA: TGTGCCAGCAGCTTGGCCGGGGGACCGAGTACTGAAGCTTTCTTT
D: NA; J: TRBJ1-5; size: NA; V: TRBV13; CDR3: CASSLGQGASNQPQHF; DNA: TGTGCCAGCAGCTTAGGACAGGGAGCGAGCAATCAGCCCCAGCATTTT
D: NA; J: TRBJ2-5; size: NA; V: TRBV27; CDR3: CASRLDSAPGTQYF; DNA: TGTGCCAGCCGTTTAGATAGCGCCCCCGGGACCCAGTACTTC
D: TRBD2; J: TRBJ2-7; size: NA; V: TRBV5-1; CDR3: CASSLGAGVYEQYF; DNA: TGCGCCAGCAGCTTGGGAGCGGGAGTATACGAGCAGTACTTC
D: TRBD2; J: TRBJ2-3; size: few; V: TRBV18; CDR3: CASFGTNPTDTQYF; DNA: TGTGCCAGCTTTGGGACTAACCCCACAGATACGCAGTATTTT